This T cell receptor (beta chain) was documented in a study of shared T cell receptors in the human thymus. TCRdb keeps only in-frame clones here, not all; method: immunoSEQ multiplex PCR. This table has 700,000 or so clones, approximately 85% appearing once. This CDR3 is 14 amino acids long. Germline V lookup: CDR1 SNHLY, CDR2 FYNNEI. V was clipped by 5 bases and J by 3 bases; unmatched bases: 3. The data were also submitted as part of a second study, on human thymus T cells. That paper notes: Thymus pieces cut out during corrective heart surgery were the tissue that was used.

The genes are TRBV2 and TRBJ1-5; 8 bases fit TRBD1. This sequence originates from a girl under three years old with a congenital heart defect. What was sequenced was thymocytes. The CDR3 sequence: CASSTGGDNQPQHF. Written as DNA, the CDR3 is TGTGCCAGCAGTACAGGGGGAGACAATCAGCCCCAGCATTTT.